Each of the 32 T cell receptor beta chains below was sequenced from the same sample in a study of cytomegalovirus exposure and HLA in healthy donors. It was with 60 Vbeta and 13 Jbeta primers that the PCR ran. Some clones are missing from TCRdb's copy, which holds only in-frame ones; the method was immunoSEQ multiplex PCR. The sample has under 200,000 clones, over 75% seen once. Sequenced sample: PBMCs. These TCRs come from a male donor in good health and CMV-seronegative.

The V call is TRBV4-3, the J call TRBJ1-3; D not resolved. The end of the DNA is better explained by TRBJ2-2, so the J call may be wrong. The CDR3 sequence is 15 residues long. Per the germline V gene, CDR1 is LGHNA and CDR2 is YSLEER. This CDR3 is CASSQDRTVVGELFF. Here the CDR3 DNA reads TGCGCCAGCAGCCAAGATCGAACAGTGGTCGGGGAGCTGTTTTTT.

This chain connects TRBV7-2 to TRBJ2-3, with 8 bases matching TRBD1. The V and J ends lost 11 bases and 6 bases, in that order; junction bases with no gene match: 16. The germline CDR1 and CDR2 sequences are SGHTA and FQGNSA. There are 15 residues in the CDR3. The CDR3 coding sequence is TGTGCCCCAGAGGGCGAGCCAGGGGGCATGGATACGCAGTATTTT. It yields the protein CAPEGEPGGMDTQYF.

This clone was observed a few times. This chain uses TRBV6-5 with TRBJ2-5; 8 nucleotides align to TRBD2. After removal of 6 bases from V and 7 bases from J, the junction contained 13 bases not matched to a gene. The CDR3 has 15 amino acids. Germline assignment: CDR1 MNHEY and CDR2 SVGAGI. CDR3 residues: CASSRTRGGAGTQYF. The CDR3 DNA reads as TGTGCCAGCAGCCGTACTCGGGGGGGCGCAGGGACCCAGTACTTC.

This clone has just a few counts. The chain has TRBV6-5 and TRBJ2-3; tentative D call: TRBD1 (6 bases). This CDR3 is built from 13 residues. The germline V gene encodes CDR1 MNHEY and CDR2 SVGAGI. V lost 5 bases and J lost 3, with 9 bases in between. The CDR3 is CASSLTGTDTQYF. CDR3 nucleotides: TGTGCCAGCAGTCTAACAGGGACAGATACGCAGTATTTT.

The gene calls are TRBV13 and TRBJ1-6; 7 nucleotides line up with TRBD1. In germline, CDR1 is PRHDT, CDR2 FYEKMQ (reference sequence). The trim removed 6 bases at V and 9 bases at J, leaving 11 bases unmatched. This CDR3 region has 15 residues. The CDR3 loop is CASRSPTGDSSPLHF. The CDR3 nucleotides are TGTGCCAGCAGATCTCCTACAGGGGATTCTTCACCCCTCCACTTT.

The chain couples TRBV5-1 to TRBJ2-3; D may be TRBD2 (7 bases). V lost 0 bases and J 4 bases, leaving 12 bases between the germline ends. The length of the CDR3 is 15 residues. Germline CDR1 and CDR2: SGHRS and YFSETQ. The CDR3 spells CASSLGGGAADTQYF. Here the CDR3 DNA reads TGCGCCAGCAGCTTGGGAGGGGGGGCCGCAGATACGCAGTATTTT. Complete variable domain (other parts from reference TRBV5-1 and TRBJ2-3): KAGVTQTPRYLIKTRGQQVTLSCSPISGHRSVSWYQQTPGQGLQFLFEYFSETQRNKGNFPGRFSGRQFSNSRSEMNVSTLELGDSALYLCASSLGGGAADTQYFGPGTRLTVL.

The V call is TRBV5-4, the J call TRBJ1-2, with D possibly TRBD1 on 5 matching bases. From germline, CDR1 is SGHNT and CDR2 YYREEE (reference sequence). This CDR3 contains 14 residues. V lost 0 bases to trimming and J lost 8 bases, with 14 bases between them. CDR3 bases: TGTGCCAGCAGCTTGGATCGCAGGGTGGTCGGCTACACCTTC. This translates into CASSLDRRVVGYTF.

There are a few counts of this clone. V and J are TRBV6-1 and TRBJ2-7; tentative D call: TRBD1 (6 bases). CDR1 is MNHNS and CDR2 is SASEGT in the germline V gene. CDR3 size: 13 residues. The V and J ends lost 6 bases and 5 bases respectively, with 14 bases between them. The CDR3 nucleotides are TGTGCCAGCAGGGGGGCTGAGTTGAACGAGCAGTACTTC. As protein: CASRGAELNEQYF.

About this clone itself: Sequence at one end of the junction differs from germline and may be a read error. The sample contains more than one DNA sequence encoding this CDR3. V is TRBV5-6 and J is TRBJ2-7, with a possible D match to TRBD1 (8 bases). This CDR3 contains 15 residues. In germline, CDR1 is SGHDT, CDR2 YYEEEE. The CDR3 coding sequence is TGTGCCAGCAGCTTGAGCGGGACAGGTACCTACGAGCAATACTTC. This encodes CASSLSGTGTYEQYF.

This clone occurred once. V gene TRBV5-1 combines with J gene TRBJ2-5; a possible D gene is TRBD2 (5 bases). Germline loops: CDR1 SGHRS, CDR2 YFSETQ. The CDR3 runs 14 residues. The V gene lost 4 bases and the J gene lost 5 bases, with 15 bases spanning the gap. As DNA, the CDR3 is TGCGCCAGCAGCCCCGGGATAGCGCTGGAGACCCAGTACTTC. This sequence encodes CASSPGIALETQYF.

This clone occurred a few times. V and J are TRBV27 and TRBJ2-6; 10 nucleotides line up with TRBD1. In germline, CDR1 is MNHEY, CDR2 SMNVEV (reference sequence). The junction had 8 bases not matched to a gene; V was cut back by 6 bases and J by 0 bases. The CDR3 runs to 18 residues. The CDR3 DNA reads as TGTGCCAGCAGACCCCCGACAGGGGGCAACTCTGGGGCCAACGTCCTGACTTTC. Translating it yields CASRPPTGGNSGANVLTF.

The J gene is TRBJ1-1, the V gene TRBV5-8; perhaps TRBD1 as D (5 bases). The germline gives CDR1 SGHTS, CDR2 YDEGEE. CDR3 size: 14 residues. V lost 3 bases, J lost 1 base, and 10 bases lay in between. Here the CDR3 DNA reads TGTGCCAGCAGCTCCAGGGAGGGGAACACTGAAGCTTTCTTT. Its protein is CASSSREGNTEAFF.

CDR3 bases: TGTGCCAGCAGCGTAGGGACAGGGGTGGGGAACACTGAAGCTTTCTTT. This translates into CASSVGTGVGNTEAFF. The genes are TRBV9 and TRBJ1-1, with 9 bases that match TRBD1. This CDR3 is built from 16 residues. V lost 0 bases and J lost 1; bases outside the gene matches: 4. Germline V lookup: CDR1 SGDLS, CDR2 YYNGEE.

V and J are TRBV4-1 and TRBJ2-5, with 8 positions matching TRBD1. With V trimmed by 0 bases and J by 5 bases, 8 bases remained unmatched. The CDR3 is made up of 16 amino acids. In germline, CDR1 is MGHRA, CDR2 YSYEKL. CDR3 protein: CASSQDIGRGRETQYF. For the CDR3, the DNA is TGCGCCAGCAGCCAAGATATTGGCAGGGGGCGTGAGACCCAGTACTTC.

The rearrangement links TRBV5-4 to TRBJ2-6; 7 bases are a match to TRBD2. This CDR3 has 16 residues. V lost 5 bases and J lost 2; bases outside the gene matches: 7. The germline V gene has CDR1 SGHNT and CDR2 YYREEE (reference sequence). The CDR3 DNA reads TGTGCCAGCAGTCCTATGGGGGGGGCTGGGGCCAACGTCCTGACTTTC. Its protein product is CASSPMGGAGANVLTF.

The chain carries TRBV7-2 and TRBJ2-7; 10 nucleotides agree with TRBD1. The CDR3 runs 16 residues. With 5 bases clipped from V and 0 bases from J, the junction kept 7 bases outside the gene matches. Per germline, CDR1 SGHTA and CDR2 FQGNSA. The CDR3 DNA follows: TGTGCCAGCAGCGAGACGACAGGGGGCGCCTCCTACGAGCAGTACTTC. It yields the protein CASSETTGGASYEQYF. The variable domain in full, completed from reference TRBV7-2 and TRBJ2-7, reads GAGVSQSPSNKVTEKGKDVELRCDPISGHTALYWYRQSLGQGLEFLIYFQGNSAPDKSGLPSDRFSAERTGGSVSTLTIQRTQQEDSAVYLCASSETTGGASYEQYFGPGTRLTVT.

V usage is TRBV5-1 and J usage is TRBJ1-1; D gene uncertain. The CDR3 consists of 13 residues. In germline, CDR1 is SGHRS, CDR2 YFSETQ. Trimming removed 6 bases from V and 1 base from J, with 10 bases in between. The CDR3 region is CASTLGGNTEAFF. The CDR3 DNA reads as TGCGCCAGCACCCTTGGAGGGAACACTGAAGCTTTCTTT.

This clone was observed a single time. The CDR3 sequence is CASSRTGTNYGYTF. CDR3 DNA sequence: TGTGCCAGTAGTAGGACAGGAACTAACTATGGCTACACCTTC. This sequence joins TRBV19 and TRBJ1-2; 7 nucleotides match TRBD1. Germline V gives CDR1 LNHDA, CDR2 SQIVND (reference sequence). V lost 4 bases to trimming and J lost 0 bases; unmatched junction nucleotides: 2. The CDR3 runs to 14 residues.

This clone has just a few counts. CDR3 loop: CASSRGVGKETQYF. Written as DNA, the CDR3 is TGCGCCAGCAGCCGGGGAGTGGGAAAAGAGACCCAGTACTTC. The J gene is TRBJ2-5, the V gene TRBV4-3; D may be TRBD2 (5 bases). Germline loops: CDR1 LGHNA, CDR2 YSLEER. The CDR3 runs to 14 residues. Trimming cost V 4 bases and J 3 bases, with 12 bases left between them.

This chain links TRBV6-5 with TRBJ1-3; TRBD1 aligns across 8 bases. CDR1 is MNHEY, CDR2 SVGAGI, per germline. V lost 0 bases and J lost 3; bases outside the gene matches: 4. This CDR3 is 16 amino acids long. CDR3 nucleotide sequence: TGTGCCAGCAGTTACTCGGGACAGGTCCTTGGAAACACCATATATTTT. This encodes CASSYSGQVLGNTIYF.

This rearrangement joins TRBV7-6 to TRBJ2-3, with 7 positions matching TRBD1. In germline, CDR1 is SGHVS, CDR2 FNYEAQ. The CDR3 is 16 residues long. Unmatched junction bases numbered 8, after V lost 3 bases and J lost 2 bases. CDR3 in DNA: TGTGCCAGCAGCTTCTCGTGGCAGGGGGTCACAGATACGCAGTATTTT. Its protein product is CASSFSWQGVTDTQYF.

This clone came up a few times. J is TRBJ1-1 and V is TRBV10-1, with TRBD1 matching 7 bases. Germline lookup yields CDR1 WNHNN and CDR2 SYGVQD (reference sequence). CDR3 length equals 13 residues. V was pared by 6 bases and J by 3 bases, with 4 bases of the junction left unmatched. The CDR3 nucleotides are TGCGCCAGCAGCCGACAGGGAGACACTGAAGCTTTCTTT. Its protein is CASSRQGDTEAFF.

This chain uses TRBV27 with TRBJ1-6; D possibly corresponds to TRBD1 (6 bases). Trimming shortened V by 4 bases and J by 1 base, and 20 bases separated the two germline ends. CDR1 MNHEY and CDR2 SMNVEV come from the germline V gene (reference sequence). This CDR3 spans 19 amino acids. CDR3 sequence: CASSSTYLQGGSYNSPLHF. CDR3 sequence (DNA): TGTGCCAGCAGTTCGACTTACCTACAGGGTGGGTCCTATAATTCACCCCTCCACTTT.

The CDR3 DNA sequence: TGCGCCAGCAGCGCTTCCGGGACAGGGGCCTACGAGCAGTACTTC. It specifies CASSASGTGAYEQYF. The V call is TRBV5-1, the J call TRBJ2-7; 10 bases agree with TRBD1. Germline trimming cut 4 bases from V and 2 bases from J; bases unmatched to any gene: 6. This CDR3 is 15 amino acids long. Germline V gene lookup returns CDR1 SGHRS and CDR2 YFSETQ.

This chain connects TRBV18 to TRBJ1-1; weak D call: TRBD1 (5 bases). V lost 3 bases and J 0 bases, leaving 11 bases between the germline ends. This CDR3 is built from 15 residues. Germline values: CDR1 KGHSH, CDR2 LQKENI. The CDR3 reads CASSPGGVMNTEAFF. CDR3 sequence (DNA): TGTGCCAGCTCACCTGGGGGGGTAATGAACACTGAAGCTTTCTTT.

The chain recombines TRBV4-3 with TRBJ1-1; perhaps TRBD1 as D (6 bases). This CDR3 is built from 17 residues. With 0 bases removed from V and 1 base from J, the gap between germline ends came to 15 bases. Germline CDR1 is LGHNA and CDR2 is YSLEER. CDR3 DNA sequence: TGCGCCAGCAGCCAAGAGCCTTACAGGGAGCCGAACACTGAAGCTTTCTTT. Amino acids: CASSQEPYREPNTEAFF.

The gene calls are TRBV10-1 and TRBJ1-2; 9 nucleotides agree with TRBD1. V lost 3 bases and J lost 7; bases outside the gene matches: 6. This CDR3 has 14 amino acids. The germline CDR1 and CDR2 sequences are WNHNN and SYGVQD (reference sequence). Written as DNA, the CDR3 is TGCGCCAGCAGTGATCCGGGACAGGGAGGTGGCTACACCTTC. Amino acid sequence: CASSDPGQGGGYTF.

The V gene is TRBV7-6, the J gene TRBJ1-1; maybe TRBD1 (5 bases). V shed 4 bases and J shed 5 bases, with 11 bases lying between them. The germline CDR1 and CDR2 sequences are SGHVS and FNYEAQ. The CDR3 loop spans 13 amino acids. CDR3 loop: CASSSGRGTEAFF. CDR3 DNA sequence: TGTGCCAGCAGCTCCGGACGGGGGACTGAAGCTTTCTTT.

There are a few counts of this clone. This rearrangement joins TRBV25-1 to TRBJ1-2, with D unresolved. Trimming removed 0 bases at V and 4 bases at J, with 15 bases between. CDR1 is MGHDK, CDR2 SYGVNS, per germline. The CDR3 length is 16 residues. CDR3: CASSEYGGGSIYGYTF. The CDR3 region has the DNA TGTGCCAGCAGTGAATATGGTGGAGGATCGATCTATGGCTACACCTTC.

V is TRBV5-1 and J is TRBJ2-2; possible D gene TRBD2, 6 bases. Trimming left V 4 bases short and J 5 bases short, with 12 bases between. CDR1 and CDR2 (germline): SGHRS, YFSETQ. The CDR3 has 14 amino acids. The CDR3 DNA reads TGCGCCAGCAGCAGGGACTTGACTACCGGGGAGCTGTTTTTT. This gives the protein CASSRDLTTGELFF.

This clone was detected only once. The chain couples TRBV2 to TRBJ2-3; 9 bases line up with TRBD1. Unmatched junction bases numbered 7, after V lost 6 bases and J lost 0 bases. This CDR3 has 16 amino acids. Germline CDR1 and CDR2: SNHLY and FYNNEI. CDR3 loop: CASRPRTGASTDTQYF. In nucleotides, the CDR3 is TGTGCCAGCAGGCCTCGGACAGGGGCCAGCACAGATACGCAGTATTTT.

The chain is built from TRBV30 and TRBJ1-6, with 7 nucleotides matching TRBD1. The CDR3 contains 12 residues. The ends lost 1 base at V and 9 bases at J; junction bases unmatched: 0. Germline loops: CDR1 GTSNPN, CDR2 SVGIG (reference sequence). The CDR3 reads CAWSGTGSPLHF. Written as DNA, the CDR3 is TGTGCCTGGAGTGGGACAGGTTCACCCCTCCACTTT.